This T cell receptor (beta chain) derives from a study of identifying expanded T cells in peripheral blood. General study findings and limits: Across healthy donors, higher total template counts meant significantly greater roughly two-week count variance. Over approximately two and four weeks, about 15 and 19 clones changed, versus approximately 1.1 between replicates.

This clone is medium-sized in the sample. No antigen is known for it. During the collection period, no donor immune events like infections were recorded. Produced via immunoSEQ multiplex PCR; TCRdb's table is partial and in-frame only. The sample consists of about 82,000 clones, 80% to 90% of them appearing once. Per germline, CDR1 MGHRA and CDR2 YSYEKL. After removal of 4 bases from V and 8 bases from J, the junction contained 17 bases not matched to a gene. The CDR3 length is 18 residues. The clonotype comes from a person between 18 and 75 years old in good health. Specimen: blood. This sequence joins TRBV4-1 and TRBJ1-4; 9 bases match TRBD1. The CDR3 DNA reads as TGCGCCAGCAGCCCATACCGGACAGGGGCTAGCGGGGAGGAAAAACTGTTTTTT. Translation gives CASSPYRTGASGEEKLFF.